This T cell receptor (beta chain) is from a study of OX40 agonist ivuxolimab in advanced cancers. The study's findings and limits: Normalized expansion of T-cell clones was also low for some nonresponders. At 0.1-3.0 mg/kg, partial responders had clonal expansion among the lowest observed. In the 0.1 to 3.0 mg/kg range, CD4+ and CD8+ blood T cells had expanded clonally by week 6.

Patients who had autoimmune disease history or got systemic immunosuppression were left out. As concerns this clone: Its target is not known.

The method was immunoSEQ multiplex PCR; TCRdb's version includes in-frame clones alone and lacks a portion of them. The table has 90,000 to 100,000 clones, about 80% seen once. The CDR3 contains 18 residues. Germline assignment: CDR1 LNHNV and CDR2 YYDKDF (reference sequence). Trimming took 3 bases from V and 0 from J, leaving 18 bases between them. This chain links TRBV15 with TRBJ1-3; a possible D gene is TRBD1 (6 bases). This clonotype was obtained from an adult with an advanced solid tumor such as melanoma, head and neck, liver or kidney cancer. Sequencing used CD4+ or CD8+ T cells sorted from blood, obtained in a trial of the OX40 agonist ivuxolimab. The CDR3 nucleotides read TGTGCCACCAGCAGGCAATGGTTGGGGGCCAACTCTGGAAACACCATATATTTT. Translating it yields CATSRQWLGANSGNTIYF.